The T cell receptor (beta chain) under discussion was sequenced for a study of shared clonotypes between healthy human individuals. Study-wide results and caveats: The sharing of roughly 5% of naive CD4 clonotypes was seen across a few donors.

TCRdb's table, derived via immunoSEQ multiplex PCR, lists solely in-frame clones and lacks some. The sample lists about 1 million clones, 70% to 80% occurring once. The ends were cut back, 2 bases at V and 3 bases at J, with 8 bases in the middle. CDR1 is GTSNPN and CDR2 is SVGIG in the germline V gene (reference sequence). The CDR3 runs to 12 residues. As concerns this clone: The antigen is not known. Other nucleotide sequences in the sample specify the same CDR3.

The chain recombines TRBV30 with TRBJ2-7; D gene ambiguous. Material for sequencing was memory CD4+ T cells sorted from blood. Subset here: CD45RA-negative fraction. The TCR was taken from a man between 18 and 29 years old in good health. The CDR3 reads CAWSTLLYEQYF. The CDR3 bases are TGTGCCTGGAGTACGCTACTCTACGAGCAGTACTTC.